Listed here are 4 T cell receptor beta chains from one sample, sequenced in a study of CD8 T cells in Susac syndrome. cDNA came from roughly 0.53 to 1 ug RNA primed by random hexamers. TCRdb recomputed calls from the immunoSEQ multiplex PCR reads with MiXCR, one row per CDR3 protein. The repertoire holds hundreds of thousands of distinct CDR3 sequences, with 85% to 95% as singletons. The source material was CD4+ T cells from PBMCs. Source of these receptors: a human donor with multiple sclerosis.

J is TRBJ1-1 and V is TRBV4-1; 11 positions match TRBD1. This CDR3 has 17 residues. Trimming at V came to 5 bases and at J to 4 bases, leaving 12 bases not matched to a gene. From germline, CDR1 is MGHRA and CDR2 YSYEKL. This chain's CDR3 is CASSSPGQGAVGTEAFF. The CDR3 bases are TGCGCCAGCAGCTCCCCCGGACAGGGGGCGGTGGGCACTGAAGCTTTCTTT.

DNA for the CDR3: TGTGCCAGCTACGATGCGGGAGGGCCGGGTGAGACCCAGTACTTC. It specifies CASYDAGGPGETQYF. The genes are TRBV7-2 and TRBJ2-5, with 9 positions matching TRBD2. The CDR3 covers 15 residues. V dropped 8 bases and J dropped 5; count of bases not matched to a gene: 12. The germline gives CDR1 SGHTA, CDR2 FQGNSA.

This clonotype has a handful of counts. The chain is built from TRBV3-1 and TRBJ2-1; D is unresolved. The CDR3 consists of 13 residues. Germline-derived CDR1 and CDR2 are LGHDT and YNNKEL (reference sequence). V lost 1 base and J lost 5, with 6 bases in between. For the CDR3, the DNA is TGTGCCAGCAGCCAAGTTCCTGACAATGAGCAGTTCTTC. Translating gives CASSQVPDNEQFF.

J is TRBJ1-5 and V is TRBV20-1; TRBD1 is a possible D gene (6 bases). Between the trimmed V and J ends, which lost 5 bases and 2 bases, there was a span of 13 bases. The CDR3 runs to 14 residues. The germline V gene encodes CDR1 DFQATT and CDR2 SNEGSKA (reference sequence). Here the CDR3 DNA reads TGCAGTGCTGGGGGGGGCCTTGGCAATCAGCCCCAGCATTTT. Amino acids: CSAGGGLGNQPQHF.